The rows below give T cell receptor beta chains drawn from one sample of a study of spatial heterogeneity in lung cancer. TCRdb independently ran MiXCR on the 5' RACE reads; one entry per CDR3 protein. The sample consists of about 85,000 distinct CDR3 sequences, 15% to 25% of them appearing once. The source material was PBMCs, sampled at surgery. The source of these receptors is a male donor with early-stage non-small cell lung cancer. CDR3s include the opening cysteine and the closing phenylalanine or tryptophan. The D gene is left open where the match is weak. For some rows the clone size is stated as once, few or many, or as a class when expanded; others skip it.

.	TRBV7-6	.	TRBJ1-4	TGTGCCAGCAGCTTAGGACATGGGCGAATCGAAAAACTGTTTTTT	CASSLGHGRIEKLFF
.	TRBV29-1	.	TRBJ1-2	TGCAGCGTTCTCAGGGGCGGTCGAGGCTACACCTTC	CSVLRGGRGYTF
.	TRBV28	few	TRBJ2-2	TGTGCCAGCAGTTTTGAGGGGTTCACCGGGGAGCTGTTTTTT	CASSFEGFTGELFF
.	TRBV7-2	few	TRBJ2-2	TGTGCCAGCAGCGTAGATAGGAACACCGGGGAGCTGTTTTTT	CASSVDRNTGELFF
.	TRBV6-1	few	TRBJ1-1	TGTGCCAGCAGAAACGGGGGGCCGCTGAACACTGAAGCTTTCTTT	CASRNGGPLNTEAFF
TRBD1	TRBV7-9	.	TRBJ2-1	TGTGCCAGCAGCTTCCCGGGACAGGGGGCGCGTGACTCCTACAATGAGCAGTTCTTC	CASSFPGQGARDSYNEQFF
TRBD2	TRBV18	few	TRBJ2-7	TGTGCCAGCTCGACCGGACTAGCGGGGGCGGGGGAGCAGTACTTC	CASSTGLAGAGEQYF
.	TRBV29-1	few	TRBJ1-1	TGCAGCGTTGGGTGGCAGGCCTCATACACTGAAGCTTTCTTT	CSVGWQASYTEAFF
.	TRBV14	few	TRBJ2-2	TGTGCCAGCAGCAGACCAGAGAGAAAAAACACCGGGGAGCTGTTTTTT	CASSRPERKNTGELFF
.	TRBV6-2/TRBV6-3	.	TRBJ1-1	TGTGCCAGCGCAAATGGAAACACTGAAGCTTTCTTT	CASANGNTEAFF
TRBD2	TRBV9	.	TRBJ2-3	TGTGCCAGCAGTGAAGCGGGGACTAGCGATAATACGCAGTATTTT	CASSEAGTSDNTQYF
.	TRBV28	.	TRBJ2-1	TGTGCCAGCAGTCCCCCGGCAGGCGGCCAACAGTTCTTC	CASSPPAGGQQFF
.	TRBV12-3/TRBV12-4	few	TRBJ2-3	TGTGCCAGCAGTTGGGACACCCTGGAAACAGATACGCAGTATTTT	CASSWDTLETDTQYF
TRBD2	TRBV4-2	.	TRBJ2-5	TGTGCCAGCAGCCAAGGGACTAGCGGGGGAGGCGGGAGGGCCCAGTACTTC	CASSQGTSGGGGRAQYF
.	TRBV9	few	TRBJ1-5	TGTGCCAGCAGCGCCGGGCTTGAACAGCCCCAGCATTTT	CASSAGLEQPQHF
.	TRBV7-3	few	TRBJ2-5	TGTGCCAGCAGCCCAGGAGTAAAAGAGACCCAGTACTTC	CASSPGVKETQYF
.	TRBV20-1	many	TRBJ2-1	TGCAGTGCTAGGTCCTACAATGAGCAGTTCTTC	CSARSYNEQFF
TRBD2	TRBV7-2	.	TRBJ2-1	TGTGCCAGCAGCTTCATATGGGCGGGAGGTCTAACCTACAATGAGCAGTTCTTC	CASSFIWAGGLTYNEQFF
.	TRBV2	few	TRBJ2-7	TGTGCCAGCAGTGAAATCTACGAGCAGTACTTC	CASSEIYEQYF
.	TRBV6-2/TRBV6-3	.	TRBJ2-7	TGTGCCAGCAGACAAGGGGGCGAGCAGTACTTC	CASRQGGEQYF
TRBD1	TRBV6-2/TRBV6-3	.	TRBJ1-1	TGTGCCAGCAGTCATGGACAGGGGGCGAGGACTGAAGCTTTCTTT	CASSHGQGARTEAFF
TRBD1	TRBV4-2	.	TRBJ1-1	TGTGCCAGCAGCTCACCTGGGACAGCCCGACGAGCTTTCTTT	CASSSPGTARRAFF
.	TRBV20-1	.	TRBJ2-5	TGCAGTGCCGTCGACAGGTCTCCAGAGACCCAGTACTTC	CSAVDRSPETQYF